This T cell receptor beta chain was identified in a study of chemoradiotherapy in HPV16-positive cancers. A word on this clone: Its antigen is undetermined.

Data came from immunoSEQ multiplex PCR; TCRdb stores just in-frame clones and leaves some out. The sample holds more than 7,500 clones, roughly 72% seen once. Samples were taken several times over chemoradiotherapy. Overall study findings and caveats: Non-HPV-specific T cells did not expand in tumors during treatment, whereas candidate HPV-specific clones and E7-related motifs did.

Germline-derived CDR1 and CDR2 are MDHEN and SYDVKM. The CDR3 covers 11 residues. Trimming removed 6 bases from V and 11 bases from J, with 13 bases in between. This sample was taken from a patient who underwent chemoradiotherapy. The receptor comes from a human donor with HPV-associated anogenital cancer. V is TRBV28 and J is TRBJ1-1, with a possible D match to TRBD1 (5 bases). The CDR3, as DNA: TGTGCCAGCAGAACCGGGACGGCGGCTTTCTTT. Protein: CASRTGTAAFF. The variable domain in full, with the rest retrieved from reference TRBV28 and TRBJ1-1, is DVKVTQSSRYLVKRTGEKVFLECVQDMDHENMFWYRQDPGLGLRLIYFSYDVKMKEKGDIPEGYSVSREKKERFSLILESASTNQTSMYLCASRTGTAAFFGQGTRLTVV.